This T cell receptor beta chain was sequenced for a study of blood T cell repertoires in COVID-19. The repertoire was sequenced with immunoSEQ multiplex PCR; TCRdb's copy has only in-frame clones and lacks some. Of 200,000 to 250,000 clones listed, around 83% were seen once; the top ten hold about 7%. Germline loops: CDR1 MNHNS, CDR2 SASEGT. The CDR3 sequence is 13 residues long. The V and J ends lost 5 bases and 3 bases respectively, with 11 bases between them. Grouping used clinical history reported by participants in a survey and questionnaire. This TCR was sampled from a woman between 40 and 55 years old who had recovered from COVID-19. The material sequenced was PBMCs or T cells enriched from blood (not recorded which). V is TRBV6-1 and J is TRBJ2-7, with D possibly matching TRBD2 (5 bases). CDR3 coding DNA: TGTGCCAGCAGTACGGCGGGTTACTACGAGCAGTACTTC. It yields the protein CASSTAGYYEQYF.